This T cell receptor (beta chain) was recovered during a study of CD8+CD57+ T cells in acquired aplastic anemia. Study details: Sorted CD4+ and CD8+ cells yielded roughly 3.1 ug of DNA on average.

Study-level results: Patients and controls were found to share 25 to 30 CD8+ CDR3 sequences.

Genomic DNA acted as the template from which TCR beta VDJ combination and CDR3 sequence profiling were carried out. TCRdb reprocessed the reads via MiXCR and lists one record per CDR3 protein. The sample consists of about 160,000 distinct CDR3 sequences, about two thirds of them appearing once. Flow cytometry had shown expanded CD8+CD57+ cells in the patients chosen for sequencing. The enrolled patients all had severe acquired aplastic anemia. At blood sampling, none of the patients had yet received therapy. About this clonotype: The antigen is undetermined.

The germline V and J ends were trimmed by 2 bases and 0 bases, with 2 bases remaining between them. The germline gives CDR1 SGDLS, CDR2 YYNGEE. CDR3 size: 12 residues. This chain links TRBV9 with TRBJ2-5; no clear D gene. The sample comprised sorted CD4+, CD8+, or CD8+CD57+ T cells (not recorded which) from PBMCs. The TCR originated in a human donor with aplastic anemia. CDR3 DNA: TGTGCCAGCAGCGTCGACCAAGAGACCCAGTACTTC. This gives the protein CASSVDQETQYF.